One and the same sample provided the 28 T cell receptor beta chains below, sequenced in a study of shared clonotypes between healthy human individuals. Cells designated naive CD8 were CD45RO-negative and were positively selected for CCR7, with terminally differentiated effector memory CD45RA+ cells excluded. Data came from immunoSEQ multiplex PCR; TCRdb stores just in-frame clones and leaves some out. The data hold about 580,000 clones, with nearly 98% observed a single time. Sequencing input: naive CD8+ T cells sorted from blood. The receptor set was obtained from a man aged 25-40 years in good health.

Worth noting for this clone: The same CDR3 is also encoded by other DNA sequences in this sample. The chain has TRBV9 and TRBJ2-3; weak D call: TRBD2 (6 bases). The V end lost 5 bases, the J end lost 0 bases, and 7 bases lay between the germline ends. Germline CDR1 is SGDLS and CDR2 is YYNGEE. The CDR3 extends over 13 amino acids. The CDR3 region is CASSGTSTDTQYF. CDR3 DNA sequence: TGTGCCAGCAGTGGGACTAGCACAGATACGCAGTATTTT.

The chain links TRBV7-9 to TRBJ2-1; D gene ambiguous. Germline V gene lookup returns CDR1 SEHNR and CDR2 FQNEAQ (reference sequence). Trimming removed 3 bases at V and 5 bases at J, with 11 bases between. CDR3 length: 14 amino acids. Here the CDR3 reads CASSLSGYNNEQFF. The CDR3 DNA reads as TGTGCCAGCAGCTTGTCAGGATACAACAATGAGCAGTTCTTC.

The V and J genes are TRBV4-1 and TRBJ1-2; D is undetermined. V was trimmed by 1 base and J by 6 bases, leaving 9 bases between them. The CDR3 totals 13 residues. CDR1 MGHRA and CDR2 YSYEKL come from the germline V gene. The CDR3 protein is CASSQVGVDGYTF. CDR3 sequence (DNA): TGCGCCAGCAGCCAAGTGGGCGTTGATGGCTACACCTTC.

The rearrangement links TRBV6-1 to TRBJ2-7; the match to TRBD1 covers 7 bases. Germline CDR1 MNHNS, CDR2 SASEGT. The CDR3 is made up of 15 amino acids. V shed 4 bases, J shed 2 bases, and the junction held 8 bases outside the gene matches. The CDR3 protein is CASSGRDSGTYEQYF. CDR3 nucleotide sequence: TGTGCCAGCAGTGGCCGGGACAGCGGAACCTACGAGCAGTACTTC.

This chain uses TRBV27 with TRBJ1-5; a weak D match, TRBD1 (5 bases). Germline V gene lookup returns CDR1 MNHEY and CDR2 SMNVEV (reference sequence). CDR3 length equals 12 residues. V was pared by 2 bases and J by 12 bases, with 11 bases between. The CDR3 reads CASSLNGGFQHF. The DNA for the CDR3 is TGTGCCAGCAGTTTAAATGGGGGATTCCAGCATTTT.

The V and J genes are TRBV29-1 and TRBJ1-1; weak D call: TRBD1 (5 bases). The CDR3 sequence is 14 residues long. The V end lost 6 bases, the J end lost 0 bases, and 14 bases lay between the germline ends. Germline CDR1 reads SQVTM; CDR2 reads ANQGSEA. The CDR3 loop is CSVGVGLMNTEAFF. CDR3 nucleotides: TGCAGCGTGGGGGTGGGGTTGATGAACACTGAAGCTTTCTTT. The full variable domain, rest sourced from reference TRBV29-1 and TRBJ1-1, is SAVISQKPSRDICQRGTSLTIQCQVDSQVTMMFWYRQQPGQSLTLIATANQGSEATYESGFVIDKFPISRPNLTFSTLTVSNMSPEDSSIYLCSVGVGLMNTEAFFGQGTRLTVV.

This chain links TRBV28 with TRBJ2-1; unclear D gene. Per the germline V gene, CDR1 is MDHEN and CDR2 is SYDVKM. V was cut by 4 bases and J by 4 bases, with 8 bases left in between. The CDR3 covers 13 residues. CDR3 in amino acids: CASSSSGYNEQFF. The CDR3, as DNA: TGTGCCAGCAGTTCTAGTGGGTACAATGAGCAGTTCTTC.

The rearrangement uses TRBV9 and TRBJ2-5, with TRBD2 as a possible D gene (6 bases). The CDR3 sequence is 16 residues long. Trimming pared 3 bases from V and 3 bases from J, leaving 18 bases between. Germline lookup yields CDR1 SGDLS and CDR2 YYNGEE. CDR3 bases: TGTGCCAGCAGCGGGAGGGGCGTGGCAACTGAAGAGACCCAGTACTTC. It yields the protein CASSGRGVATEETQYF.

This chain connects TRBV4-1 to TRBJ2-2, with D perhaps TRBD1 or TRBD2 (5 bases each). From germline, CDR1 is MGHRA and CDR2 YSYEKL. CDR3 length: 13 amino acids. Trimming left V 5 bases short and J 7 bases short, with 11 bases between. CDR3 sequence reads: CASSSQGDGELFF. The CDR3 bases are TGCGCCAGCAGCTCGCAGGGAGACGGGGAGCTGTTTTTT.

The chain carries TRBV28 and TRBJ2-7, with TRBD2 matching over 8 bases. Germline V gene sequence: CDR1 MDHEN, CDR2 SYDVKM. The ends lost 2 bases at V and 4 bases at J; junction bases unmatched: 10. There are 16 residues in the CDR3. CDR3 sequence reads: CASSLLLVSGNYEQYF. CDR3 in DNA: TGTGCCAGCAGTTTACTCCTTGTTAGCGGGAATTACGAGCAGTACTTC.

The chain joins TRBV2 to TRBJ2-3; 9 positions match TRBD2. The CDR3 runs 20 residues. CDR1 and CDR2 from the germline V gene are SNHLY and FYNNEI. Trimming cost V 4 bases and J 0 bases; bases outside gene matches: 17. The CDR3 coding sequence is TGTGCCAGCAGTGGGGCCCCAGGCGGGAGGGATTTTAGTAGCACAGATACGCAGTATTTT. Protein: CASSGAPGGRDFSSTDTQYF.

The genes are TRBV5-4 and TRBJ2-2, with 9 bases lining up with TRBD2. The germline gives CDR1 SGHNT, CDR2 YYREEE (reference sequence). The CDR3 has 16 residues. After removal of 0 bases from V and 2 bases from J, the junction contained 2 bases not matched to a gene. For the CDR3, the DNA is TGTGCCAGCAGCTTGGGCGGGAGGGGAAACACCGGGGAGCTGTTTTTT. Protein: CASSLGGRGNTGELFF.

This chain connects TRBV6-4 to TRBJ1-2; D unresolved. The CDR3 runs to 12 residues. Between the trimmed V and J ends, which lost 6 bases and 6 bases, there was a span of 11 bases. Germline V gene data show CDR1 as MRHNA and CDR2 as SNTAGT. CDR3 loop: CASREAQDGYTF. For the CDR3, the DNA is TGTGCCAGCAGGGAAGCCCAGGATGGCTACACCTTC.

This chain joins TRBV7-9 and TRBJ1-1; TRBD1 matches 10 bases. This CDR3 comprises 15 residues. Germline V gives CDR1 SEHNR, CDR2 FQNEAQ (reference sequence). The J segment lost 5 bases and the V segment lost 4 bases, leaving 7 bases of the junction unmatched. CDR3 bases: TGTGCCAGCAGCTCAAGGGACAGGGGAACGACTGAAGCTTTCTTT. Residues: CASSSRDRGTTEAFF.

Written as DNA, the CDR3 is TGCAGCGTTCGCTCTGGAAGTGAGCAGTTCTTC. This codes for CSVRSGSEQFF. J is TRBJ2-1 and V is TRBV29-1, with no clear D. This CDR3 contains 11 residues. Germline CDR1 SQVTM, CDR2 ANQGSEA. The V end lost 5 bases, the J end lost 9 bases, and 11 bases lay between the germline ends.

The CDR3 here is CASSGTSNTGELFF. In DNA, the CDR3 is TGTGCCAGTTCCGGGACATCGAACACCGGGGAGCTGTTTTTT. This chain connects TRBV7-9 to TRBJ2-2; TRBD1 is a possible D gene (6 bases). The CDR3 covers 14 residues. The germline CDR1 and CDR2 sequences are SEHNR and FQNEAQ (reference sequence). Trimming shortened V by 9 bases and J by 0 bases, and 11 bases separated the two germline ends.

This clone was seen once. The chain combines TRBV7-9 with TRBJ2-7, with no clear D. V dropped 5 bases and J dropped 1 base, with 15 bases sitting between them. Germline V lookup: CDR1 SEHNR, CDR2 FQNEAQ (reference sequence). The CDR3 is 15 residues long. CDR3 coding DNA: TGTGCCAGCAGCCCTTTGCAGGACGGGTCCTACGAGCAGTACTTC. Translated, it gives CASSPLQDGSYEQYF.

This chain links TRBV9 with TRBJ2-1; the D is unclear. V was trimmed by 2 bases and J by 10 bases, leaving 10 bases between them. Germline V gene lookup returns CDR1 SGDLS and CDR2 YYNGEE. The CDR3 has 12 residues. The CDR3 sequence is CASSVGISEQFF. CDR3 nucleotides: TGTGCCAGCAGCGTGGGGATCTCGGAGCAGTTCTTC.

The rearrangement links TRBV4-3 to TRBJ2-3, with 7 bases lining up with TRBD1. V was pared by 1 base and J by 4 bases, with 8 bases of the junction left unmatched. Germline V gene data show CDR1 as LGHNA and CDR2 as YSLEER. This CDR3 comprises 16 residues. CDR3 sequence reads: CASSQVGGRSSDTQYF. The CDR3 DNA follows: TGCGCCAGCAGCCAAGTAGGGGGCCGTTCTTCAGATACGCAGTATTTT.

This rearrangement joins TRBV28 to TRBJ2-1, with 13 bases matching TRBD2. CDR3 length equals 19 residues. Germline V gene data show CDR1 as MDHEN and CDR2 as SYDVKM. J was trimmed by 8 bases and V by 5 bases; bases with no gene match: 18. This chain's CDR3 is CASSAGTTPGLAGTDEQFF. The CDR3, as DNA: TGTGCCAGCAGTGCGGGGACTACTCCGGGACTAGCGGGAACGGATGAGCAGTTCTTC.

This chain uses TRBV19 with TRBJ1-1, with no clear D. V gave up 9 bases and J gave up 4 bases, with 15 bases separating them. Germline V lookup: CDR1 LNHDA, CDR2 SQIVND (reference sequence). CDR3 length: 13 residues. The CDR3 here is CASTRPGGTEAFF. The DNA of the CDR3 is TGTGCCAGCACTAGACCTGGAGGCACTGAAGCTTTCTTT.

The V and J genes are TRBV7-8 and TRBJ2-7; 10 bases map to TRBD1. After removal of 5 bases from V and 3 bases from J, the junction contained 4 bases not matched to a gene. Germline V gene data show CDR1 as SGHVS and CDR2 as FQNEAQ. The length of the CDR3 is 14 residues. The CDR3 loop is CASSPRTGGYEQYF. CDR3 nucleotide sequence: TGTGCCAGCAGCCCACGGACAGGGGGCTACGAGCAGTACTTC.

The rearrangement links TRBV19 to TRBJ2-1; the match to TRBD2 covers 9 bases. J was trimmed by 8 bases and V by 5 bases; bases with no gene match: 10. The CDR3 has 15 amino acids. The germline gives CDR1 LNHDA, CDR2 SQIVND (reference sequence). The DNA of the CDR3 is TGTGCCAGTAGTCTCAATAGCGGGAGCTTCGATGAGCAGTTCTTC. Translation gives CASSLNSGSFDEQFF.

CDR3 sequence reads: CASSTSVGVSYEQYF. The CDR3 bases are TGTGCCAGCAGCACAAGTGTGGGGGTGAGCTACGAGCAGTACTTC. The J gene is TRBJ2-7, the V gene TRBV5-5; D possibly uses TRBD1 or TRBD2 (5 bases each). Trimming removed 4 bases from V and 3 bases from J, with 17 bases in between. The CDR3 has 15 residues. Germline V gene data show CDR1 as SGHKS and CDR2 as YYEKEE (reference sequence).

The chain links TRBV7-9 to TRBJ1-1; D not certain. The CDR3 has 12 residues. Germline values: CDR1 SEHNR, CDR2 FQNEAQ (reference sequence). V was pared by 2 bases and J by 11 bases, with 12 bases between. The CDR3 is CASSLYPSSAFF. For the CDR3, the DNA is TGTGCCAGCAGCTTATATCCTTCTTCGGCTTTCTTT.

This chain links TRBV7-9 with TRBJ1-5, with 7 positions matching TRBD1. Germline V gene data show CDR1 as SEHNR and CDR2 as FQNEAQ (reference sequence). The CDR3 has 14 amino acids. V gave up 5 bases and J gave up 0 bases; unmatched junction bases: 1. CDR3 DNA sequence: TGTGCCAGCAGCGGGACAGATAGCAATCAGCCCCAGCATTTT. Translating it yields CASSGTDSNQPQHF.

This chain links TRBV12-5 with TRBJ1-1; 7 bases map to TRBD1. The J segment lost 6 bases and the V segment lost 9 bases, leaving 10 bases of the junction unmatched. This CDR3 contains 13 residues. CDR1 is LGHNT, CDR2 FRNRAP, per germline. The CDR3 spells CARTTGVGAEAFF. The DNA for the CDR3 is TGTGCTAGGACCACAGGGGTAGGTGCTGAAGCTTTCTTT.

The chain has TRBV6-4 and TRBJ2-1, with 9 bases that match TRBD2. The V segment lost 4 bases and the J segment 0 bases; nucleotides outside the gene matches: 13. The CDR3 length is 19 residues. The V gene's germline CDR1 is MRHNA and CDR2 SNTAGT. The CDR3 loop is CASSVSGRILKSSYNEQFF. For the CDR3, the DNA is TGTGCCAGCAGTGTCAGCGGGAGGATCCTAAAAAGCTCCTACAATGAGCAGTTCTTC.